This entry concerns a single T cell receptor (beta chain). Antigen unknown. The authors prepared UMI-labeled TRB cDNA libraries by 5' RACE. From its re-call of the 5' RACE reads, TCRdb lists each CDR3 protein once, without DNA. This repertoire includes under 150,000 distinct CDR3 sequences. CDR1 is DFQATT and CDR2 is SNEGSKA in the germline V gene (reference sequence). The CDR3 consists of 16 residues. This entry is derived from a study of CXCR3-negative and CXCR3-positive naive CD8 T cells. Study-level findings and limits: Both of the naive subsets showed about the same high diversity, but memory CD8+ cells had much less. Similar TRBV-TRBJ gene usage was seen in naive CXCR3-negative and CXCR3-positive cells, but not in memory cells. CXCR3-negative naive cells had less hydrophobic TRB CDR3s than did CXCR3-positive naive cells. Post-cryopreservation CXCR3 expression was partly diminished, and the bulk of assays employed fresh PBMCs.

The CD45RO-CCR7+CD27+CD95- phenotype denoted naive CD8+ T cells. This clonotype originated in a human donor in good health. Some clones in this sample may be carry-over from other donors' samples. Sequencing input: naive CXCR3+ CD8+ T cells from blood. Noted subset: CD45RO-CCR7+CD27+CD95- naive CD8+ T cells expressing CXCR3 (TNR3+). This rearrangement joins TRBV20-1 to TRBJ2-5; TCRdb reports TRBD2, a call that lacks DNA to check it against. CDR3 protein: CSARPTSGGYQETQYF.